Sequencing of this T cell receptor (beta chain) was carried out in a study of blood T cell repertoires in COVID-19. Data came from immunoSEQ multiplex PCR; TCRdb stores just in-frame clones and leaves some out. The sample has approximately 430,000 clones, around 86% seen once. Trimming took off 5 bases at V and 0 bases at J, with 11 bases between the two ends. The CDR3 loop spans 15 amino acids. Germline CDR1 SQVTM, CDR2 ANQGSEA. Input material: peripheral blood. This sequence originates from a woman aged 25 to 39 with active or convalescent COVID-19. The gene calls are TRBV29-1 and TRBJ2-6; D is undetermined. The CDR3 nucleotides read TGCAGCGTTTCGCGCCGCCTCTCTGGGGCCAACGTCCTGACTTTC. The encoded protein is CSVSRRLSGANVLTF. The variable domain in full, completed from reference TRBV29-1 and TRBJ2-6, reads SAVISQKPSRDICQRGTSLTIQCQVDSQVTMMFWYRQQPGQSLTLIATANQGSEATYESGFVIDKFPISRPNLTFSTLTVSNMSPEDSSIYLCSVSRRLSGANVLTFGAGSRLTVL.